This T cell receptor (beta chain) derives from a study of T cell changes during pregnancy in multiple sclerosis. Assay: immunoSEQ multiplex PCR; the TCRdb copy retains only in-frame clones and omits some. This sample has tens of thousands of clones, with approximately 92% found just once. This clone was observed once. The receptor's source is a female donor with multiple sclerosis, enrolled in a pregnancy study. The sequences come from peripheral blood, collected after pregnancy.

The CDR3 DNA reads TGTGCCATCAGACGAGCGGGGGAGGGAAACACCATATATTTT. It translates to CAIRRAGEGNTIYF. The V gene is TRBV10-3, the J gene TRBJ1-3; possibly TRBD1 for D (5 bases). This CDR3 is built from 14 residues. V was trimmed by 6 bases and J by 4 bases, leaving 13 bases between them. Germline V gene data show CDR1 as ENHRY and CDR2 as SYGVKD.